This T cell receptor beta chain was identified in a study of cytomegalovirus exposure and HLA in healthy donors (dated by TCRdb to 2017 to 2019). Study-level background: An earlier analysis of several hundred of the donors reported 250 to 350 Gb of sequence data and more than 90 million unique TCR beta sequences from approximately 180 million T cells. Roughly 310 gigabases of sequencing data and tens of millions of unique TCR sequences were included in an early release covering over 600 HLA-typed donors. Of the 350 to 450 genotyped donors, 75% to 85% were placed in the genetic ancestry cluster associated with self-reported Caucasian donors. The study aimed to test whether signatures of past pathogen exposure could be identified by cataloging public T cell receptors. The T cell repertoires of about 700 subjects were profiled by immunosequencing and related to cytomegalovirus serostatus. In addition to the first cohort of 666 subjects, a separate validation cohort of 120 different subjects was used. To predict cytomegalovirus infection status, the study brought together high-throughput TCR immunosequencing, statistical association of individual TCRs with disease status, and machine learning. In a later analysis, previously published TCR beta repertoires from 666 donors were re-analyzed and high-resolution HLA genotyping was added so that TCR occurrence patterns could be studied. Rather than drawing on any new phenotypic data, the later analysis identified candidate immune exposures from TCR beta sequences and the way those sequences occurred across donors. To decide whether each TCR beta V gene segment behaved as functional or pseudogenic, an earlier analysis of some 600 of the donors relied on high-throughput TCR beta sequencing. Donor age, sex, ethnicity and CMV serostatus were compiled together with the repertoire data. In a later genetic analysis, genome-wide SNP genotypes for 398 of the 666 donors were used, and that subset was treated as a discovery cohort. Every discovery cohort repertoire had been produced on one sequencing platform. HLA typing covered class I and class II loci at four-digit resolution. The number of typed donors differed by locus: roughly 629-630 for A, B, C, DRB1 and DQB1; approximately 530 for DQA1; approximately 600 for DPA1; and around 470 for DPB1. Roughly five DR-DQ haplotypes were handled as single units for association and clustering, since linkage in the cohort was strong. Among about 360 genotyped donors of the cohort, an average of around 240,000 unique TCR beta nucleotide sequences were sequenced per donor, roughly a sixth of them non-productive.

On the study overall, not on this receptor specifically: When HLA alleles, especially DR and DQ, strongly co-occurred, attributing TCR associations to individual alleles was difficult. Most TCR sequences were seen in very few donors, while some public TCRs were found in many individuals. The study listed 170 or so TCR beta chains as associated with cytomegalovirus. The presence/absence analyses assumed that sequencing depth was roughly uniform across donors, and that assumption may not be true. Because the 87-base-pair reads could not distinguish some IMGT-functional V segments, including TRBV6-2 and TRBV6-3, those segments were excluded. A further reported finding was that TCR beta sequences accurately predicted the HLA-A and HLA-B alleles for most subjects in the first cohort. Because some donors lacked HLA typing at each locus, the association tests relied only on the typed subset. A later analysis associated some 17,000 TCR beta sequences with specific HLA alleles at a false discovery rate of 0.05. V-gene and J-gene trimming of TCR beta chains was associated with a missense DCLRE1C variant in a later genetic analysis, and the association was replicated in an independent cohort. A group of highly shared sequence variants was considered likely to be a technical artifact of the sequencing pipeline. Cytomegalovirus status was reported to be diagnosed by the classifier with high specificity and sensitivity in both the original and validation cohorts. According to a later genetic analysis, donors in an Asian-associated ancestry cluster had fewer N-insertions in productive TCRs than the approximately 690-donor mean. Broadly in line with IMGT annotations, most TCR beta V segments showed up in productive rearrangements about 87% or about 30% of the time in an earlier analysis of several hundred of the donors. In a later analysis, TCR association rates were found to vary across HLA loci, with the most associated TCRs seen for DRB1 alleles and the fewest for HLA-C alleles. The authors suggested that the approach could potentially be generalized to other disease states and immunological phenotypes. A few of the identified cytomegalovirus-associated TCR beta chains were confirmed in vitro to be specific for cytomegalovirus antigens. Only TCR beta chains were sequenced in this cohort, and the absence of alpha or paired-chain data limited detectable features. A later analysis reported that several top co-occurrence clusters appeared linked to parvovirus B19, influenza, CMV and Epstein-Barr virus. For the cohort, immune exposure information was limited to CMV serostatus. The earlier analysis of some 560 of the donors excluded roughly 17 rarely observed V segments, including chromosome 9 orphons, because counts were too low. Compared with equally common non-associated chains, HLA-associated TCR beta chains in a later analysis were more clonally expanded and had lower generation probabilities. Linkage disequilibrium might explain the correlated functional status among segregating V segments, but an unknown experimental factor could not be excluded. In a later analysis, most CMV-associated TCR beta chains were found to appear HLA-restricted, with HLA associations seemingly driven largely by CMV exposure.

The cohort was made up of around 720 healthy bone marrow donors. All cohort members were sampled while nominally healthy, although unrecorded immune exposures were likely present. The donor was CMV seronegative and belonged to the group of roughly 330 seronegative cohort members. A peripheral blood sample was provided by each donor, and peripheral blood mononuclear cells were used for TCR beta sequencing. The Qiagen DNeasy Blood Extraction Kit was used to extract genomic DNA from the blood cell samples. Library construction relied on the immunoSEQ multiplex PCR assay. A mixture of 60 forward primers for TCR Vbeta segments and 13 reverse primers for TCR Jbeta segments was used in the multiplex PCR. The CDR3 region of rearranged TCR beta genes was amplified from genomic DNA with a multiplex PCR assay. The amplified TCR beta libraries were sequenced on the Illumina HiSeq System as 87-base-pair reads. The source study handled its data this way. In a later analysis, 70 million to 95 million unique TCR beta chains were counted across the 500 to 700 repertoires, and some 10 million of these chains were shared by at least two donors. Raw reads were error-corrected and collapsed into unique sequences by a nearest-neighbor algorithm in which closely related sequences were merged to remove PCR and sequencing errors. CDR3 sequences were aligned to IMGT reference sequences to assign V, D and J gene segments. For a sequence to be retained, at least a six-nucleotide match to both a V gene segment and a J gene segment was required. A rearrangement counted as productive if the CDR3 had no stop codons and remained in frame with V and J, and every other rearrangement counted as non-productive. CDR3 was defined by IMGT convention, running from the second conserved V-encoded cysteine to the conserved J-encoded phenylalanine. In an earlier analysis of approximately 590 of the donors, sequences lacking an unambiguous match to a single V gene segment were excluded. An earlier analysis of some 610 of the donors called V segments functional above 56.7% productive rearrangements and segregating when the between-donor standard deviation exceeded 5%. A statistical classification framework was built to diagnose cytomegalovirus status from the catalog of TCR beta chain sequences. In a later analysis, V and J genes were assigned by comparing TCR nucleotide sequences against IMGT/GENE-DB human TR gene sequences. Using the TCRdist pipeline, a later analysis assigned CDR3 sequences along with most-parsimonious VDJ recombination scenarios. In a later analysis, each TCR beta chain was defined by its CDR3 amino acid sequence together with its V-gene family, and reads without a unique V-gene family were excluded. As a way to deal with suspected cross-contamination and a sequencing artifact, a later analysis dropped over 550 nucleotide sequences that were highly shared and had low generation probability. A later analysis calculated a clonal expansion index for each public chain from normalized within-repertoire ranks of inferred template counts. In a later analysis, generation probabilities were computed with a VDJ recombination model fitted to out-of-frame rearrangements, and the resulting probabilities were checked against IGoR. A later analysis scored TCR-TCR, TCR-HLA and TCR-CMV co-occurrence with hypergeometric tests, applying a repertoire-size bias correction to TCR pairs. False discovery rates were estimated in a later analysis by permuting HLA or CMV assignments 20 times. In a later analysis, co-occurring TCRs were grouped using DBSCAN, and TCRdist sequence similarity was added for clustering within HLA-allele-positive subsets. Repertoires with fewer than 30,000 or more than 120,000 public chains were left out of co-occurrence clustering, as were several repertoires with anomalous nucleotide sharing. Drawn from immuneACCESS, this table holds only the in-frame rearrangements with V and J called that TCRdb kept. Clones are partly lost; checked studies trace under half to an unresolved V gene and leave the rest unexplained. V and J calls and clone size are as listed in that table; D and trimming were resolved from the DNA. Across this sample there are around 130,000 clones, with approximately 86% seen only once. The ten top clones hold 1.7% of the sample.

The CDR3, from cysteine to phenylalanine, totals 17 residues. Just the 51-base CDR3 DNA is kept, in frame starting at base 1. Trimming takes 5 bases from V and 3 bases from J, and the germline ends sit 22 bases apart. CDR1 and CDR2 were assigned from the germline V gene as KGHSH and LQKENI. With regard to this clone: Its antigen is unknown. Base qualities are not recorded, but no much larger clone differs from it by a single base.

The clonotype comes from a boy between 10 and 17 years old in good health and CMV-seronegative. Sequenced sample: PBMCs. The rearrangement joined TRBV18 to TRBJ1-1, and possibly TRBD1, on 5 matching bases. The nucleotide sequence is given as TGTGCCAGCTCATCCCTGGAGGGCGCAATAGGGGACACTGAAGCTTTCTTT. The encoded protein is CASSSLEGAIGDTEAFF.